The 8 T cell receptor beta chains below all came from one sample that was sequenced in a study of shared clonotypes between healthy human individuals. Sequencing was performed with immunoSEQ multiplex PCR; in TCRdb, only in-frame clones are kept and a portion is missing. The table includes about 1.1 million clones, about four fifths detected once. The specimen sequenced was memory CD4+ T cells from PBMCs. Subset reported: CD45RA-negative fraction. These receptors came from a man between 18 and 29 years old in good health. Some clones in this sample may be carry-over from other donors' samples.

This clone was detected only a few times. The chain combines TRBV9 with TRBJ2-5, with a tentative D call TRBD1 (6 bases). TRBJ2-7 explains the end of the DNA better; the J call may be wrong. The CDR3 spans 15 residues. Germline CDR1 is SGDLS and CDR2 is YYNGEE. The DNA of the CDR3 is TGTGCCAGCAGCGCCCAACAGGGTTTTGGGTACGAGCAGTACTTC. The encoded protein is CASSAQQGFGYEQYF.

This chain joins TRBV4-1 and TRBJ1-2; D not certain. The CDR3 totals 14 residues. With 1 base removed from V and 4 bases from J, the gap between germline ends came to 10 bases. The germline V gene encodes CDR1 MGHRA and CDR2 YSYEKL. CDR3 nucleotides: TGCGCCAGCAGCCAAGGAGGGAACGGCTATGGCTACACCTTC. Amino acid sequence: CASSQGGNGYGYTF.

This clone was counted a single time. It may be a read error: a sequence one base away is much more abundant. The rearrangement joins TRBV4-1 to TRBJ2-1; D is uncertain. The V gene lost 3 bases and the J gene lost 0 bases, with 3 bases spanning the gap. Germline loops: CDR1 MGHRA, CDR2 YSYEKL. There are 13 residues in the CDR3. The CDR3 DNA reads as TGCGCCAGCAGCCACCCCTCCTACAATGAGCAGTTCTTC. This encodes CASSHPSYNEQFF.

The chain is built from TRBV7-2 and TRBJ1-1; D unresolved. V lost 0 bases to trimming and J lost 10 bases, with 9 bases between them. This CDR3 is built from 12 residues. The germline V gene encodes CDR1 SGHTA and CDR2 FQGNSA. The DNA of the CDR3 is TGTGCCAGCAGCTTAGCCCTACGGCGAGCTTTCTTT. Amino acid sequence: CASSLALRRAFF.

The J gene is TRBJ2-1, the V gene TRBV7-9, with unresolved D. This CDR3 has 15 residues. V lost 4 bases and J lost 1, with 11 bases in between. Germline loops: CDR1 SEHNR, CDR2 FQNEAQ (reference sequence). CDR3: CASSSRILSYNEQFF. The DNA for the CDR3 is TGTGCCAGCAGCTCTCGAATCCTGTCCTACAATGAGCAGTTCTTC.

The rearrangement joins TRBV4-1 to TRBJ1-1, with D possibly TRBD1 on 6 matching bases. The CDR3 has 17 residues. Trimming cost V 1 base and J 0 bases, with 15 bases left between them. Germline CDR1 reads MGHRA; CDR2 reads YSYEKL. The CDR3 protein is CASSQASPGHLNTEAFF. DNA for the CDR3: TGCGCCAGCAGCCAAGCCTCTCCGGGACACCTGAACACTGAAGCTTTCTTT.

The chain couples TRBV28 to TRBJ1-2, with a possible D match to TRBD1 (5 bases). The V gene lost 5 bases and the J gene lost 6 bases, with 16 bases spanning the gap. The V gene's germline CDR1 is MDHEN and CDR2 SYDVKM. The CDR3 has 14 residues. CDR3 residues: CASSQSATAHGYTF. In DNA form, the CDR3 reads TGTGCCAGCAGTCAATCTGCGACAGCGCATGGCTACACCTTC.

This clone has a handful of counts. The V gene is TRBV10-1, the J gene TRBJ2-3; no reliable D call. V was shortened by 2 bases and J by 0 bases, with 9 bases between the two germline ends. The germline V gene has CDR1 WNHNN and CDR2 SYGVQD (reference sequence). This CDR3 has 15 amino acids. The CDR3 DNA sequence: TGCGCCAGCAGTGAGAGGGCAGCTAGCACAGATACGCAGTATTTT. Its translation is CASSERAASTDTQYF.